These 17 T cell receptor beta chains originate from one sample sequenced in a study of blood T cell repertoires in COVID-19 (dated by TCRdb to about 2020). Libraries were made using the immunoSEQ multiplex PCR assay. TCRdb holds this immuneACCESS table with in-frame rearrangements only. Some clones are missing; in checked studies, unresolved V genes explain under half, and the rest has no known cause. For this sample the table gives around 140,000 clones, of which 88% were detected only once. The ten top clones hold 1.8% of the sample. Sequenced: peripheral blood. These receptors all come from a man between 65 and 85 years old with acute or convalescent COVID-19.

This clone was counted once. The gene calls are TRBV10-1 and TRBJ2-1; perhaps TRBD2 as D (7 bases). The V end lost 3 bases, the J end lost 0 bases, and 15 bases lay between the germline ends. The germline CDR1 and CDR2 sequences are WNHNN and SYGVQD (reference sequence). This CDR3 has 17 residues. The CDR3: CASSDLRGGSSYNEQFF. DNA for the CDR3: TGCGCCAGCAGTGACCTTCGCGGGGGCAGCTCCTACAATGAGCAGTTCTTC.

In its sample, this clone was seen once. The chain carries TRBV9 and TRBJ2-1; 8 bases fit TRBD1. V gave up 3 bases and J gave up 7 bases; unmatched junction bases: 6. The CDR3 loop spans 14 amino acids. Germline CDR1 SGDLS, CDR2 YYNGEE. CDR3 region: CASSDRTGWNEQFF. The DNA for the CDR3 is TGTGCCAGCAGCGACCGGACAGGGTGGAATGAGCAGTTCTTC.

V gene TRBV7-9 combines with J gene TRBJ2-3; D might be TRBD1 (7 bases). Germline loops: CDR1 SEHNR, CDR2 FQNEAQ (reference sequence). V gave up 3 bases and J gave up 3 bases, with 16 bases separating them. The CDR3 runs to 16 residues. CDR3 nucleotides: TGTGCCAGCAGCTTTTCAGGGGGGCCGCGGACAGATACGCAGTATTTT. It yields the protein CASSFSGGPRTDTQYF.

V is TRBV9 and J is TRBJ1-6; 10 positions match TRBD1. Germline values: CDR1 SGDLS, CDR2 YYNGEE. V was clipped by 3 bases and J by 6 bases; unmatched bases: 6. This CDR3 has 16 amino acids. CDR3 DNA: TGTGCCAGCAGCGGCGGGACAGGGGCAGGTAATTCACCCCTCCACTTT. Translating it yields CASSGGTGAGNSPLHF.

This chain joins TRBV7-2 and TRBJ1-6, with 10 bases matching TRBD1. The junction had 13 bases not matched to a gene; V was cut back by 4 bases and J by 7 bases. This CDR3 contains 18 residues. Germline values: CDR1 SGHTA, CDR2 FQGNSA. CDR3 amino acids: CASSYSKGQGIWNSPLHF. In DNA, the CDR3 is TGTGCCAGCAGCTACTCAAAGGGACAGGGGATATGGAATTCACCCCTCCACTTT.

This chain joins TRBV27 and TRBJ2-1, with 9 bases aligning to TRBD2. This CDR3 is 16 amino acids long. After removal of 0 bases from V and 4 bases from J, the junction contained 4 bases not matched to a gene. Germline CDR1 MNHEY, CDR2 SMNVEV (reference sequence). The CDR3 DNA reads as TGTGCCAGCAGTTTATCAACTAGCGGGTTTTACAATGAGCAGTTCTTC. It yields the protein CASSLSTSGFYNEQFF.

This CDR3 reads CASTIMGGLSMTEAFF. The DNA for the CDR3 is TGTGCCAGCACCATCATGGGGGGGCTTTCCATGACTGAAGCTTTCTTT. This chain joins TRBV2 and TRBJ1-1, with a tentative D call TRBD1 (6 bases). Germline V gives CDR1 SNHLY, CDR2 FYNNEI. The V and J ends lost 7 bases and 5 bases respectively, with 23 bases between them. There are 16 residues in the CDR3.

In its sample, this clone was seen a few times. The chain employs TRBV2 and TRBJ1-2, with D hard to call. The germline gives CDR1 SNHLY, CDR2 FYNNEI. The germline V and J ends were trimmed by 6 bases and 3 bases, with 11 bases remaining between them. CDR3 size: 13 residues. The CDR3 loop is CASRTVRDYGYTF. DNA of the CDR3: TGTGCCAGCAGGACCGTGAGGGACTATGGCTACACCTTC.

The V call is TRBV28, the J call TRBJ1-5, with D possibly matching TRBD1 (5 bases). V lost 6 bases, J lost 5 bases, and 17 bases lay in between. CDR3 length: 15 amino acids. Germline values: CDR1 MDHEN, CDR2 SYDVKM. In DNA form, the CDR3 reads TGTGCCAGCAGCGCCTCAGATGGGGCCGATCAGCCCCAGCATTTT. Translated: CASSASDGADQPQHF.

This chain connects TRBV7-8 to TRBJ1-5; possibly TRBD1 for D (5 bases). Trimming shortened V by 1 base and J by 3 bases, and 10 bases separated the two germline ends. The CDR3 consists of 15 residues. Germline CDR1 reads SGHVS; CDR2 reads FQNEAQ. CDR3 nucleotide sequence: TGTGCCAGCAGCTTAGAGGGAGGGGTCAATCAGCCCCAGCATTTT. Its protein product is CASSLEGGVNQPQHF.

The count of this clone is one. The CDR3 nucleotides read TGTGCCAGCCGGGGACAGGGGACTGGAAACACCATATATTTT. This translates into CASRGQGTGNTIYF. The V and J genes are TRBV25-1 and TRBJ1-3, with 10 bases fitting TRBD1. The trim removed 8 bases at V and 2 bases at J, leaving 3 bases unmatched. This CDR3 has 14 residues. Germline-derived CDR1 and CDR2 are MGHDK and SYGVNS.

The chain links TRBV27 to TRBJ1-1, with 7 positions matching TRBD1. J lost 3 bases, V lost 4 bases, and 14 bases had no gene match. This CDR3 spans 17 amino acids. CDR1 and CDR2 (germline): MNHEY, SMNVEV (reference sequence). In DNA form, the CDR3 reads TGTGCCAGCAGTTCCCCTAGGACAGGTCGAAGGGACACTGAAGCTTTCTTT. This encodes CASSSPRTGRRDTEAFF.

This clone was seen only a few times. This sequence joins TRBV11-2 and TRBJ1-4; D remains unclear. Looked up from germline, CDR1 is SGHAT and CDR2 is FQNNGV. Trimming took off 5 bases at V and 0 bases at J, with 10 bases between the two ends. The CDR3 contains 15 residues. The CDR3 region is CASSPAAATNEKLFF. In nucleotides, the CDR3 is TGTGCCAGCAGCCCCGCGGCGGCAACTAATGAAAAACTGTTTTTT. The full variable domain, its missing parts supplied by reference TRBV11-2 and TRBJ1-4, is EAGVAQSPRYKIIEKRQSVAFWCNPISGHATLYWYQQILGQGPKLLIQFQNNGVVDDSQLPKDRFSAERLKGVDSTLKIQPAKLEDSAVYLCASSPAAATNEKLFFGSGTQLSVL.

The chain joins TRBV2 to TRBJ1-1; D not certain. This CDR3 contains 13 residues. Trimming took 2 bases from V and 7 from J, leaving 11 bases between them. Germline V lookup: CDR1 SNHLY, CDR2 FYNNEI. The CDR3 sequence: CASSEIPGGEAFF. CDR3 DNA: TGTGCCAGCAGTGAAATCCCGGGAGGTGAAGCTTTCTTT.

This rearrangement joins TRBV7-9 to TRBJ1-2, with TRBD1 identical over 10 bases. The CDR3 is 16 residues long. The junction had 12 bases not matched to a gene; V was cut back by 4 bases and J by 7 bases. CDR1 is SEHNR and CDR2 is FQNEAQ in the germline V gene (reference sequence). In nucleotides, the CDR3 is TGTGCCAGCAGCTCGACAACCGGGACAGGGGCTCGTGGCTACACCTTC. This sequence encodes CASSSTTGTGARGYTF.

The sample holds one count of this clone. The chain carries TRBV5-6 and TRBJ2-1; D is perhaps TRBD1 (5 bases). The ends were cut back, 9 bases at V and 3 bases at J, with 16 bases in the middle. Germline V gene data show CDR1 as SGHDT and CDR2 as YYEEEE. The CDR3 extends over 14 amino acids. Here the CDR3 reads CATVASDSYNEQFF. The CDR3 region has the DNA TGTGCCACCGTGGCCTCAGACAGCTACAATGAGCAGTTCTTC.

The CDR3 DNA reads TGTGCCAGCAGCCCGCCGGGGGGGTATGGCTACACCTTC. As protein: CASSPPGGYGYTF. This sequence joins TRBV7-3 and TRBJ1-2; TRBD1 is a possible D gene (5 bases). V gave up 5 bases and J gave up 5 bases, with 12 bases separating them. Germline-derived CDR1 and CDR2 are SGHTA and FQGTGA. The CDR3 spans 13 residues.